This T cell receptor beta chain originates from a study of blood T cell repertoires in COVID-19. On the study more broadly: Sources were T cells, B-cell-depleted T cells, or PBMCs; the material itself was cDNA or gDNA.

In the original workflow: Reference gene primer amplification gave estimated nucleated cell counts. Only in-frame clones appear in the TCRdb table, and some are missing; sequencing was by immunoSEQ multiplex PCR. V and J calls and clone size follow that table, whereas D and trimming were derived from the DNA. The sample carries a few hundred thousand clones, 85% to 90% recorded once. Per germline, CDR1 SGHNT and CDR2 YENEEA. Trimming cost V 5 bases and J 1 base, with 17 bases left between them. This CDR3 has 16 amino acids. This sequence joins TRBV11-3 and TRBJ1-1; maybe TRBD1 (5 bases). The clonotype comes from a man younger than 45 who had recovered from COVID-19. Sequencing was done on a sample of PBMCs or T cells enriched from blood (not recorded which). The CDR3 coding sequence is TGTGCCAGCAGCCCGCGGGAGGGGCAGAAGAACACTGAAGCTTTCTTT. As protein: CASSPREGQKNTEAFF.